These 26 T cell receptor beta chains were all obtained from the same sample, sequenced in a study of blood T cell repertoires in COVID-19. The method was immunoSEQ multiplex PCR; TCRdb's version includes in-frame clones alone and lacks a portion of them. The data show approximately 300,000 clones, with more than 70% seen just once and under 6.5% held by the top ten. Material for sequencing was peripheral blood. Every receptor here comes from a man between 18 and 35 years old who had recovered from COVID-19.

This rearrangement joins TRBV30 to TRBJ1-5; a weak D match, TRBD1 (5 bases). V shed 2 bases and J shed 3 bases, with 8 bases lying between them. Germline CDR1 is GTSNPN and CDR2 is SVGIG (reference sequence). This CDR3 comprises 13 residues. The chain's CDR3 is CAWSQGDNQPQHF. The CDR3, as DNA: TGTGCCTGGAGTCAAGGGGACAATCAGCCCCAGCATTTT.

V is TRBV5-1 and J is TRBJ2-2; 9 nucleotides line up with TRBD2. The trim removed 0 bases at V and 4 bases at J, leaving 4 bases unmatched. CDR3 length equals 16 residues. Germline V gives CDR1 SGHRS, CDR2 YFSETQ. In DNA, the CDR3 is TGCGCCAGCAGCTTGGATAGCGGGAGAGTCACCGGGGAGCTGTTTTTT. Residues: CASSLDSGRVTGELFF.

The chain employs TRBV10-3 and TRBJ2-3, with D possibly matching TRBD2 (6 bases). The CDR3 runs 15 residues. Germline V lookup: CDR1 ENHRY, CDR2 SYGVKD. Between the trimmed V and J ends, which lost 8 bases and 0 bases, there was a span of 15 bases. The CDR3 is CAISPAGTSTDTQYF. DNA of the CDR3: TGTGCCATCTCCCCAGCCGGGACTAGCACAGATACGCAGTATTTT.

This chain joins TRBV7-2 and TRBJ1-2, with D possibly being TRBD1 (6 bases). CDR3 length: 17 amino acids. Germline CDR1 SGHTA, CDR2 FQGNSA. Trimming shortened V by 0 bases and J by 8 bases, and 22 bases separated the two germline ends. CDR3 region: CASSLAVGHPITNGYTF. CDR3 nucleotides: TGTGCCAGCAGCTTAGCTGTGGGACACCCAATTACTAACGGCTACACCTTC.

The CDR3 sequence: CASSLGQSTEAFF. Here the CDR3 DNA reads TGTGCCAGCAGTTTAGGACAGTCCACTGAAGCTTTCTTT. The chain employs TRBV6-2 or TRBV6-3 and TRBJ1-1; TRBD1 might be the D (6 bases). The CDR3 consists of 13 residues. The germline V gene encodes CDR1 MNHEY and CDR2 SVGEGT. V was pared by 4 bases and J by 4 bases, with 10 bases between.

The gene calls are TRBV12-3 or TRBV12-4 and TRBJ2-7; TRBD1 is a possible D gene (5 bases). Deletions cut 2 bases from V and 3 bases from J, with 8 bases between. The CDR3 sequence is 13 residues long. The CDR3 nucleotides are TGTGCCAGCAGTTTATACAGGATCTACGAGCAGTACTTC. Translated, it gives CASSLYRIYEQYF.

V gene TRBV9 combines with J gene TRBJ2-1, with TRBD1 as a possible D gene (6 bases). The CDR3 contains 20 residues. Trimming removed 3 bases from V and 6 bases from J, with 31 bases in between. The germline CDR1 and CDR2 sequences are SGDLS and YYNGEE. The CDR3 DNA reads as TGTGCCAGCAGCGCCCCGGGACCCAGGGGTCTGGGGTTAGTGGGCAATGAGCAGTTCTTC. This translates into CASSAPGPRGLGLVGNEQFF.

The CDR3 DNA reads TGTGCCAGCAGTAAAGGCCCGACTCCATTGACGGGAGACTATGGCTACACCTTC. Its translation is CASSKGPTPLTGDYGYTF. The chain has TRBV6-1 and TRBJ1-2; D gene ambiguous. Germline V lookup: CDR1 MNHNS, CDR2 SASEGT. The germline V and J ends were trimmed by 5 bases and 3 bases, with 25 bases remaining between them. The CDR3 spans 18 residues.

The DNA for the CDR3 is TGTGCCAGCAATTTAGCGGGGGGCTCTGGAGAGACCCAGTACTTC. This translates into CASNLAGGSGETQYF. The V call is TRBV5-4, the J call TRBJ2-5; 10 nucleotides agree with TRBD2. This CDR3 contains 15 residues. J gave up 4 bases and V 6 bases, and 9 bases lay outside the gene matches. Looked up from germline, CDR1 is SGHNT and CDR2 is YYREEE (reference sequence).

The gene calls are TRBV7-9 and TRBJ2-7; 9 bases are shared with TRBD2. This CDR3 comprises 16 residues. Germline V gene lookup returns CDR1 SEHNR and CDR2 FQNEAQ (reference sequence). J lost 1 base, V lost 1 base, and 5 bases had no gene match. CDR3 sequence reads: CASSLGTSGFSYEQYF. The DNA of the CDR3 is TGTGCCAGCAGCTTAGGTACTAGCGGGTTTTCCTACGAGCAGTACTTC.

The chain is built from TRBV7-2 and TRBJ1-2; the match to TRBD1 covers 10 bases. Unmatched junction bases numbered 6, after V lost 5 bases and J lost 6 bases. Germline lookup yields CDR1 SGHTA and CDR2 FQGNSA. The CDR3 totals 14 residues. CDR3 bases: TGTGCCAGCAGCACAGCGGGACAGGGGAATGGCTACACCTTC. It is translated as CASSTAGQGNGYTF.

The chain joins TRBV3-1 (or the pseudogene TRBV3-2) to TRBJ1-2; perhaps TRBD1 as D (5 bases). The germline CDR1 and CDR2 sequences are LGHDT and YNNKEL (reference sequence). Trimming removed 4 bases from V and 6 bases from J, with 18 bases in between. There are 15 residues in the CDR3. DNA of the CDR3: TGTGCCAGCAGCCCCCTAAGTGAGAGCAGGGATGGCTACACCTTC. Translating gives CASSPLSESRDGYTF.

The CDR3 loop reads CASSPLLAGAIEQFF. Here the CDR3 DNA reads TGTGCCAGCAGTCCTTTACTAGCGGGAGCAATTGAGCAGTTCTTC. This chain connects TRBV27 to TRBJ2-1; 11 positions agree with TRBD2. The junction had 9 bases not matched to a gene; V was cut back by 5 bases and J by 9 bases. Germline CDR1 MNHEY, CDR2 SMNVEV (reference sequence). The CDR3 totals 15 residues.

The chain joins TRBV7-8 to TRBJ1-5; no clear D. CDR3 size: 19 residues. The V gene lost 5 bases and the J gene lost 2 bases, with 25 bases spanning the gap. Germline V gives CDR1 SGHVS, CDR2 FQNEAQ. CDR3 sequence: CASSPFVATEDMGNQPQHF. The CDR3 DNA follows: TGTGCCAGCAGCCCATTCGTGGCGACGGAAGACATGGGCAATCAGCCCCAGCATTTT.

The V and J genes are TRBV11-3 and TRBJ2-1; 9 bases are shared with TRBD2. Germline values: CDR1 SGHNT, CDR2 YENEEA. The CDR3 runs to 15 residues. J was trimmed by 5 bases and V by 4 bases; bases with no gene match: 6. CDR3 sequence reads: CASSSKTSGDNEQFF. In nucleotides, the CDR3 is TGTGCCAGCAGCTCGAAGACTAGCGGAGACAATGAGCAGTTCTTC. Variable domain in full (rest from reference TRBV11-3 and TRBJ2-1): EAGVVQSPRYKIIEKKQPVAFWCNPISGHNTLYWYLQNLGQGPELLIRYENEEAVDDSQLPKDRFSAERLKGVDSTLKIQPAELGDSAVYLCASSSKTSGDNEQFFGPGTRLTVL.

This chain uses TRBV18 with TRBJ1-1; 11 bases fit TRBD1. Germline-derived CDR1 and CDR2 are KGHSH and LQKENI. Trimming cost V 6 bases and J 4 bases; bases outside gene matches: 13. There are 17 residues in the CDR3. The chain's CDR3 is CASSLPGQGAVGTEAFF. CDR3 sequence (DNA): TGTGCCAGCTCCCTACCCGGACAGGGGGCAGTGGGCACTGAAGCTTTCTTT.

Only one count was recorded for this clone. The J gene is TRBJ1-3, the V gene TRBV6-5, with 7 bases that match TRBD1. This CDR3 comprises 15 residues. The germline V gene encodes CDR1 MNHEY and CDR2 SVGAGI. Unmatched junction bases numbered 0, after V lost 0 bases and J lost 1 base. In nucleotides, the CDR3 is TGTGCCAGCAGTTACTCGGGACAGTCTGGAAACACCATATATTTT. Amino acid sequence: CASSYSGQSGNTIYF.

V is TRBV6-1 and J is TRBJ1-5; no reliable D call. Trimming cost V 2 bases and J 5 bases, with 10 bases left between them. The CDR3 extends over 14 amino acids. Looked up from germline, CDR1 is MNHNS and CDR2 is SASEGT. The CDR3 DNA is TGTGCCAGCAGTGAACGAAGCGGGTATCAGCCCCAGCATTTT. Its translation: CASSERSGYQPQHF.

The rearrangement joins TRBV5-1 to TRBJ1-3, with no clear D. Deletions cut 2 bases from V and 4 bases from J, with 7 bases between. From germline, CDR1 is SGHRS and CDR2 YFSETQ. This CDR3 region has 13 residues. CDR3 nucleotides: TGCGCCAGCAGCTTATTACAGGGAAACACCATATATTTT. Translating gives CASSLLQGNTIYF.

The chain combines TRBV10-2 with TRBJ1-6; 10 bases fit TRBD1. V lost 2 bases to trimming and J lost 8 bases; unmatched junction nucleotides: 0. CDR3 length: 14 residues. The germline V gene encodes CDR1 WSHSY and CDR2 SAAADI. The CDR3 loop is CASSEGTGDSPLHF. In nucleotides, the CDR3 is TGCGCCAGCAGTGAGGGGACAGGGGATTCACCCCTCCACTTT.

V gene TRBV27 combines with J gene TRBJ2-7, with D possibly being TRBD1 (6 bases). Germline CDR1 MNHEY, CDR2 SMNVEV (reference sequence). CDR3 length: 14 residues. V was trimmed by 3 bases and J by 0 bases, leaving 9 bases between them. The CDR3 protein is CASSFGQTSYEQYF. CDR3 nucleotides: TGTGCCAGCAGTTTTGGACAGACCTCCTACGAGCAGTACTTC.

The gene calls are TRBV18 and TRBJ1-1, with D uncertain. This CDR3 spans 14 amino acids. The germline CDR1 and CDR2 sequences are KGHSH and LQKENI. V dropped 4 bases and J dropped 4 bases, with 13 bases sitting between them. The chain's CDR3 is CASSQGRGVTEAFF. The CDR3 coding sequence is TGTGCCAGCTCACAGGGCCGGGGAGTCACTGAAGCTTTCTTT.

This clone turned up a few times. The chain is built from TRBV7-3 and TRBJ1-1; TRBD1 agrees at 8 bases. CDR1 and CDR2 from the germline V gene are SGHTA and FQGTGA. CDR3 length: 15 residues. Trimming removed 5 bases from V and 3 bases from J; junction bases left unmatched: 8. The CDR3 here is CASSPTGAQDTEAFF. The CDR3 DNA sequence: TGTGCCAGCAGCCCGACAGGGGCGCAGGACACTGAAGCTTTCTTT.

DNA for the CDR3: TGTGCCAGCAGTTCCGGGACAGGGATACGTCAGCCCCAGCATTTT. As protein: CASSSGTGIRQPQHF. This chain uses TRBV27 with TRBJ1-5; 9 bases fit TRBD1. The CDR3 has 15 residues. With 4 bases clipped from V and 6 bases from J, the junction kept 7 bases outside the gene matches. CDR1 and CDR2 from the germline V gene are MNHEY and SMNVEV (reference sequence).

The rearrangement joins TRBV5-1 to TRBJ2-7; 7 nucleotides align to TRBD1. J was trimmed by 3 bases and V by 4 bases; bases with no gene match: 4. This CDR3 has 13 residues. Germline V gives CDR1 SGHRS, CDR2 YFSETQ. The CDR3 DNA follows: TGCGCCAGCAGCCCACAGGGGTTCTACGAGCAGTACTTC. It specifies CASSPQGFYEQYF. Combining the CDR3 with reference TRBV5-1 and TRBJ2-7 gives the whole variable domain KAGVTQTPRYLIKTRGQQVTLSCSPISGHRSVSWYQQTPGQGLQFLFEYFSETQRNKGNFPGRFSGRQFSNSRSEMNVSTLELGDSALYLCASSPQGFYEQYFGPGTRLTVT.

The V and J genes are TRBV4-1 and TRBJ2-6; D uncertain. The CDR3 loop spans 16 amino acids. Trimming left V 4 bases short and J 2 bases short, with 12 bases between. From germline, CDR1 is MGHRA and CDR2 YSYEKL. CDR3 bases: TGCGCCAGCAGCCTAGACCAAACTGCTGGGGCCAACGTCCTGACTTTC. Protein product: CASSLDQTAGANVLTF.